Each of the 29 T cell receptor beta chains below was sequenced from the same sample in a study of T-cell memory formation after mild COVID-19. Via MiXCR, TCRdb re-called the 5' RACE reads, giving one row per CDR3 protein. Found here are about 400,000 distinct CDR3 sequences, approximately 16% of them singletons; the top ten hold about a fifth. The sequencing input was PBMCs or a T cell subset sorted from them (not recorded which). These TCRs come from a man younger than 35 who had mild COVID-19 (a few samples of this study predate the infection). Cell type and time point are not known.

There are a few counts of this clonotype. The DNA for the CDR3 is TGTGCCAGCAGTCGGACTAGCGGGGGGGCCAAAGAGACCCAGTACTTC. It is translated as CASSRTSGGAKETQYF. V usage is TRBV11-2 and J usage is TRBJ2-5, with 15 bases identical to TRBD2. V lost 6 bases to trimming and J lost 3 bases; unmatched junction nucleotides: 5. Germline V gene sequence: CDR1 SGHAT, CDR2 FQNNGV. CDR3 length equals 16 residues.

The gene calls are TRBV4-1 and TRBJ2-1; D not resolved. V was clipped by 2 bases and J by 5 bases, with 16 bases between them. The CDR3 covers 16 residues. Germline assignment: CDR1 MGHRA and CDR2 YSYEKL. The chain's CDR3 is CASSQPIRTRDNEQFF. As DNA, the CDR3 is TGCGCCAGCAGCCAACCCATTAGAACCCGAGACAATGAGCAGTTCTTC.

J is TRBJ2-4 and V is TRBV11-2, with D perhaps matching TRBD2 (7 bases). CDR1 and CDR2 from the germline V gene are SGHAT and FQNNGV. CDR3 length: 13 amino acids. V dropped 2 bases and J dropped 9 bases, with 11 bases sitting between them. The CDR3 is CASSLRGGGIQYF. The CDR3 DNA reads as TGTGCCAGCAGCTTACGAGGGGGGGGCATTCAGTACTTC.

In its sample, this clonotype was seen many times. The rearrangement uses TRBV12-3 or TRBV12-4 and TRBJ1-1; weak D call: TRBD1 (5 bases). Trimming removed 6 bases from V and 5 bases from J, with 28 bases in between. There are 18 residues in the CDR3. DNA for the CDR3: TGTGCCAGCAGAGCCCCGGGACGCCCGAACATTATAGGGACTGAAGCTTTCTTT. It is translated as CASRAPGRPNIIGTEAFF.

The chain employs TRBV5-4 and TRBJ1-5; D not resolved. V lost 0 bases to trimming and J lost 2 bases, with 12 bases between them. Germline CDR1 and CDR2: SGHNT and YYREEE (reference sequence). The CDR3 length is 16 residues. In DNA, the CDR3 is TGTGCCAGCAGCTTGGATGGTCCGATCGGCAATCAGCCCCAGCATTTT. Amino acid sequence: CASSLDGPIGNQPQHF.

This clonotype has only a few counts. This chain links TRBV12-3 or TRBV12-4 with TRBJ2-3, with D perhaps TRBD1 (6 bases). This CDR3 is 17 amino acids long. V lost 5 bases to trimming and J lost 2 bases, with 20 bases between them. CDR3 nucleotides: TGTGCCAGCAGTCTCAATCTGGGACAAGGGTACACAGATACGCAGTATTTT. Translated: CASSLNLGQGYTDTQYF.

The rearrangement joins TRBV28 to TRBJ1-5; 10 bases are shared with TRBD1. This CDR3 is 14 amino acids long. The V and J ends lost 8 bases and 3 bases, in that order; junction bases with no gene match: 4. Germline V gives CDR1 MDHEN, CDR2 SYDVKM. DNA for the CDR3: TGTGCCAGCCGGACAGGGGGTTTCAATCAGCCCCAGCATTTT. This encodes CASRTGGFNQPQHF.

The sample holds many counts of this clonotype. The CDR3 loop is CASSYRGHNQPQHF. DNA of the CDR3: TGTGCCAGCAGTTACAGGGGTCACAATCAGCCCCAGCATTTT. The chain has TRBV6-6 and TRBJ1-5; D perhaps matches TRBD1 (5 bases). CDR3 length: 14 amino acids. Looked up from germline, CDR1 is MNHNY and CDR2 is SVGAGI (reference sequence). Trimming removed 2 bases from V and 3 bases from J, with 8 bases in between.

V usage is TRBV6-6 and J usage is TRBJ1-2, with TRBD1 matching over 10 bases. The CDR3 spans 15 residues. Losses at the gene ends were 6 bases for V and 1 base for J; bases not matched to a gene: 5. The germline V gene has CDR1 MNHNY and CDR2 SVGAGI (reference sequence). As DNA, the CDR3 is TGTGCCAGCAGAGCGACAGGGGGCAGTAACTATGGCTACACCTTC. It is translated as CASRATGGSNYGYTF.

This clonotype was seen a few times. The chain is built from TRBV6-6 and TRBJ2-3; no reliable D call. The germline V gene has CDR1 MNHNY and CDR2 SVGAGI (reference sequence). The CDR3 length is 16 residues. Trimming shortened V by 2 bases and J by 6 bases, and 18 bases separated the two germline ends. The CDR3 bases are TGTGCCAGCAGTTACCCGGCTGGAGTCGTGGCCGATACGCAGTATTTT. Encoded protein: CASSYPAGVVADTQYF.

The sample holds a few counts of this clonotype. The V gene is TRBV20-1, the J gene TRBJ1-2; D possibly corresponds to TRBD1 (5 bases). Germline lookup yields CDR1 DFQATT and CDR2 SNEGSKA (reference sequence). The CDR3 has 11 residues. V was clipped by 4 bases and J by 4 bases, with 7 bases between them. CDR3 coding DNA: TGCAGTGCTACAGGGCTCTATGGCTACACCTTC. Amino acid sequence: CSATGLYGYTF.

This clonotype was observed many times. This rearrangement joins TRBV14 to TRBJ2-1; either TRBD1 or TRBD2 may supply D (5 bases each). The CDR3 totals 13 residues. CDR1 is SGHDN and CDR2 is FVKESK in the germline V gene. V was trimmed by 6 bases and J by 3 bases, leaving 9 bases between them. The CDR3 is CASRSGHYNEQFF. In nucleotides, the CDR3 is TGTGCCAGCAGGTCGGGGCACTACAATGAGCAGTTCTTC. Full variable domain (rest looked up from reference TRBV14 and TRBJ2-1): EAGVTQFPSHSVIEKGQTVTLRCDPISGHDNLYWYRRVMGKEIKFLLHFVKESKQDESGMPNNRFLAERTGGTYSTLKVQPAELEDSGVYFCASRSGHYNEQFFGPGTRLTVL.

In this sample, this clonotype turned up a few times. This rearrangement joins TRBV18 to TRBJ2-3; D is unclear. Germline V gene sequence: CDR1 KGHSH, CDR2 LQKENI. This CDR3 has 18 residues. Trimming removed 0 bases at V and 0 bases at J, with 16 bases between. The DNA of the CDR3 is TGTGCCAGCTCACCACCGGGCTTGCCTGCAGCTAGCACAGATACGCAGTATTTT. It codes for CASSPPGLPAASTDTQYF.

The J gene is TRBJ2-3, the V gene TRBV7-9; the match to TRBD2 covers 7 bases. CDR3 length: 15 amino acids. The V segment lost 9 bases and the J segment 0 bases; nucleotides outside the gene matches: 9. Germline V gives CDR1 SEHNR, CDR2 FQNEAQ (reference sequence). This CDR3 reads CASTTYGGSTDTQYF. DNA for the CDR3: TGTGCCAGTACCACGTACGGGGGGAGCACAGATACGCAGTATTTT.

The chain is built from TRBV7-2 and TRBJ2-1; D remains ambiguous. This CDR3 has 16 residues. V gave up 0 bases and J gave up 8 bases, with 17 bases separating them. Germline V CDR1 and CDR2: SGHTA, FQGNSA. The CDR3 DNA reads TGTGCCAGCAGCTTAGCGCGAATATCGGGTTCAGATGAGCAGTTCTTC. This sequence encodes CASSLARISGSDEQFF.

This clonotype was detected ten times or more. This chain uses TRBV2 with TRBJ2-3; 10 bases map to TRBD2. V dropped 2 bases and J dropped 7; count of bases not matched to a gene: 9. Germline lookup yields CDR1 SNHLY and CDR2 FYNNEI. The CDR3 has 16 amino acids. The CDR3: CASSESPSGGAYTQYF. The CDR3 DNA is TGTGCCAGCAGTGAATCCCCCAGCGGGGGGGCGTATACGCAGTATTTT. Variable domain in full (rest from reference TRBV2 and TRBJ2-3): EPEVTQTPSHQVTQMGQEVILRCVPISNHLYFYWYRQILGQKVEFLVSFYNNEISEKSEIFDDQFSVERPDGSNFTLKIRSTKLEDSAMYFCASSESPSGGAYTQYFGPGTRLTVL.

This clonotype was seen many times. The V and J genes are TRBV20-1 and TRBJ2-3, with TRBD2 identical over 8 bases. CDR3 length equals 13 residues. Trimming at V came to 4 bases and at J to 6 bases, leaving 6 bases not matched to a gene. Germline lookup yields CDR1 DFQATT and CDR2 SNEGSKA (reference sequence). The CDR3 DNA reads TGCAGTGCTATCCCGGGGGGGCTGGATACGCAGTATTTT. Translating it yields CSAIPGGLDTQYF.

The gene calls are TRBV7-9 and TRBJ2-5; D may be TRBD1 or TRBD2 (6 bases each). Germline V gene data show CDR1 as SEHNR and CDR2 as FQNEAQ (reference sequence). Trimming cost V 1 base and J 2 bases, with 11 bases left between them. The CDR3 consists of 15 residues. CDR3 sequence (DNA): TGTGCCAGCAGCTTAGTATTAGGGGGGCAAGAGACCCAGTACTTC. This codes for CASSLVLGGQETQYF. Full variable domain (outside the CDR3, taken from reference TRBV7-9 and TRBJ2-5): DTGVSQNPRHKITKRGQNVTFRCDPISEHNRLYWYRQTLGQGPEFLTYFQNEAQLEKSRLLSDRFSAERPKGSFSTLEIQRTEQGDSAMYLCASSLVLGGQETQYFGPGTRLLVL.

This clonotype was counted ten times or more. J is TRBJ2-1 and V is TRBV5-1, with TRBD1 identical over 7 bases. V shed 1 base, J shed 7 bases, and the junction held 14 bases outside the gene matches. Per the germline V gene, CDR1 is SGHRS and CDR2 is YFSETQ. This CDR3 has 17 residues. The chain's CDR3 is CASSLWTGTENTNEQFF. The CDR3 DNA follows: TGCGCCAGCAGCTTGTGGACCGGGACAGAAAATACAAATGAGCAGTTCTTC.

This clonotype was detected a few times. This chain connects TRBV10-3 to TRBJ1-2; perhaps TRBD1 as D (6 bases). In germline, CDR1 is ENHRY, CDR2 SYGVKD. The CDR3 contains 15 residues. V was trimmed by 0 bases and J by 5 bases, leaving 13 bases between them. CDR3 in amino acids: CAISESYRVNYGYTF. DNA for the CDR3: TGTGCCATCAGTGAGTCGTACAGGGTTAATTATGGCTACACCTTC.

In its sample, this clonotype was seen once. The rearrangement links TRBV7-3 to TRBJ2-1; 9 bases fit TRBD1. The V gene's germline CDR1 is SGHTA and CDR2 FQGTGA. This CDR3 has 14 residues. The ends lost 7 bases at V and 9 bases at J; junction bases unmatched: 10. The CDR3 nucleotides are TGTGCCAGCAAACCCGGGACAGGGTCGAGTGAGCAGTTCTTC. Translated: CASKPGTGSSEQFF.

V and J are TRBV20-1 and TRBJ1-2; D may be TRBD1 (6 bases). Germline lookup yields CDR1 DFQATT and CDR2 SNEGSKA (reference sequence). CDR3 length: 13 amino acids. Trimming stripped 2 bases from V and 5 bases from J, with 12 bases between. As DNA, the CDR3 is TGCAGTGCTAGACATCGACAGGAGTATGGCTACACCTTC. Amino acids: CSARHRQEYGYTF.

The rearrangement uses TRBV3-1 and TRBJ1-5; D is ambiguous. CDR3 size: 14 residues. Trimming cost V 0 bases and J 7 bases, with 10 bases left between them. Germline V gene sequence: CDR1 LGHDT, CDR2 YNNKEL (reference sequence). CDR3 residues: CASSQELGVQPQHF. Here the CDR3 DNA reads TGTGCCAGCAGCCAAGAGCTCGGGGTACAGCCCCAGCATTTT.

The chain is built from TRBV4-3 and TRBJ2-5; 7 nucleotides agree with TRBD2. Looked up from germline, CDR1 is LGHNA and CDR2 is YSLEER. CDR3 length: 17 residues. V lost 3 bases and J lost 4; bases outside the gene matches: 14. DNA for the CDR3: TGCGCCAGCAGCCACGGACGACTAGCCCTCGAGGGAGAGACCCAGTACTTC. Translating it yields CASSHGRLALEGETQYF.

The CDR3 nucleotides read TGTGCCAGCAGTGAAGGGTGGGGACTAAACACCGGGGAGCTGTTTTTT. It codes for CASSEGWGLNTGELFF. The chain couples TRBV6-1 to TRBJ2-2, with 7 bases that match TRBD2. The V gene end was trimmed by 1 base and the J gene end by 2 bases; junction bases not matched to a gene: 4. The CDR3 totals 16 residues. Germline values: CDR1 MNHNS, CDR2 SASEGT.

The chain has TRBV6-4 and TRBJ2-1; 13 bases map to TRBD2. The length of the CDR3 is 15 residues. CDR1 MRHNA and CDR2 SNTAGT come from the germline V gene. The ends lost 4 bases at V and 7 bases at J; junction bases unmatched: 4. The CDR3 loop reads CASSATSGGANEQFF. For the CDR3, the DNA is TGTGCCAGCAGTGCTACTAGCGGGGGGGCTAATGAGCAGTTCTTC.

V usage is TRBV4-3 and J usage is TRBJ2-7; tentatively, D is TRBD1 (6 bases). Trimming removed 2 bases at V and 7 bases at J, with 15 bases between. Germline CDR1 reads LGHNA; CDR2 reads YSLEER. The CDR3 is 14 residues long. The CDR3, as DNA: TGCGCCAGCAGCCAAAGGACAGCGTCGGGGGAGCAGTACTTC. Encoded protein: CASSQRTASGEQYF.

This clonotype has just a few counts. The chain recombines TRBV2 with TRBJ1-2; 8 positions agree with TRBD1. This CDR3 spans 13 amino acids. With 6 bases clipped from V and 8 bases from J, the junction kept 8 bases outside the gene matches. CDR1 is SNHLY, CDR2 FYNNEI, per germline. The CDR3 region has the DNA TGTGCCAGCAGGAAAGGGACAGGTGGAGGCTACACCTTC. Translating it yields CASRKGTGGGYTF.

This chain connects TRBV6-2 or TRBV6-3 to TRBJ2-4, with D perhaps TRBD1 (6 bases). Germline CDR1 and CDR2: MNHEY and SVGEGT. This CDR3 has 19 amino acids. The V gene lost 0 bases and the J gene lost 6 bases, with 24 bases spanning the gap. This CDR3 reads CASSYSSWGHQLGGNIQYF. The DNA for the CDR3 is TGTGCCAGCAGTTACTCGAGTTGGGGACACCAATTGGGCGGAAACATTCAGTACTTC.